Below are 10 T cell receptor beta chains sequenced from a single sample in a study of T cell changes during pregnancy in multiple sclerosis. Profiled with immunoSEQ multiplex PCR; TCRdb holds only in-frame clones, not every one. The sample lists about 47,000 clones; about 92% were seen once. Sequenced here: peripheral blood, sampled in the third trimester of pregnancy. These receptors all stem from a female donor with multiple sclerosis, enrolled in a pregnancy study.

The chain joins TRBV6-5 to TRBJ1-1, with a possible D match to TRBD1 (6 bases). V lost 7 bases to trimming and J lost 7 bases, with 16 bases between them. Germline V gives CDR1 MNHEY, CDR2 SVGAGI. The CDR3 is 13 amino acids. The CDR3 spells CASTHPLTGEAFF. CDR3 bases: TGTGCCAGCACCCACCCCTTGACAGGTGAAGCTTTCTTT.

This chain links TRBV7-9 with TRBJ1-2; weak D call: TRBD1 (6 bases). Germline CDR1 is SEHNR and CDR2 is FQNEAQ (reference sequence). CDR3 length equals 15 residues. The ends were cut back, 5 bases at V and 4 bases at J, with 17 bases in the middle. CDR3 sequence: CASSPQTGRGYGYTF. CDR3 nucleotides: TGTGCCAGCAGCCCCCAGACAGGCAGGGGCTATGGCTACACCTTC.

The count of this clone is one. The chain has TRBV27 and TRBJ2-7, with 13 bases fitting TRBD2. The CDR3 runs 16 residues. V gave up 6 bases and J gave up 2 bases; unmatched junction bases: 7. CDR1 is MNHEY and CDR2 is SMNVEV in the germline V gene (reference sequence). The CDR3 region is CASRRTSGSLAYEQYF. The CDR3 nucleotides are TGTGCCAGCAGACGGACTAGCGGGAGTCTGGCCTACGAGCAGTACTTC.

The V and J genes are TRBV7-8 and TRBJ1-2; 8 nucleotides align to TRBD1. With V trimmed by 1 base and J by 4 bases, 2 bases remained unmatched. This CDR3 is built from 14 residues. The germline V gene encodes CDR1 SGHVS and CDR2 FQNEAQ. The CDR3, as DNA: TGTGCCAGCAGCTTAGGACAGGGGACCTATGGCTACACCTTC. It yields the protein CASSLGQGTYGYTF.

The rearrangement uses TRBV2 and TRBJ2-7; 10 bases are shared with TRBD1. The germline CDR1 and CDR2 sequences are SNHLY and FYNNEI. This CDR3 is 15 amino acids long. J was trimmed by 6 bases and V by 6 bases; bases with no gene match: 11. The CDR3 region is CASRSGQGIKGEQYF. CDR3 nucleotides: TGTGCCAGCAGGTCGGGACAGGGGATCAAGGGCGAGCAGTACTTC.

The CDR3 loop reads CASKVGQVNTGELFF. CDR3 nucleotide sequence: TGTGCCAGCAAAGTGGGTCAGGTGAACACCGGGGAGCTGTTTTTT. The chain links TRBV28 to TRBJ2-2, with D unresolved. V lost 7 bases to trimming and J lost 1 base, with 13 bases between them. The germline V gene has CDR1 MDHEN and CDR2 SYDVKM. The CDR3 is made up of 15 amino acids.

V is TRBV11-2 and J is TRBJ1-1; D is uncertain. V dropped 3 bases and J dropped 6 bases, with 11 bases sitting between them. This CDR3 is built from 13 residues. CDR1 and CDR2 (germline): SGHAT, FQNNGV. CDR3 coding DNA: TGTGCCAGCAGCTTCTCGTCCCAGTCTGAAGCTTTCTTT. The encoded protein is CASSFSSQSEAFF.

The rearrangement uses TRBV11-3 and TRBJ2-3; 8 nucleotides align to TRBD2. The CDR3 runs 16 residues. CDR1 and CDR2 (germline): SGHNT, YENEEA. Unmatched junction bases numbered 9, after V lost 5 bases and J lost 2 bases. CDR3: CASSPGLDEVTDTQYF. DNA of the CDR3: TGTGCCAGCAGCCCGGGACTAGATGAAGTCACAGATACGCAGTATTTT.

The chain combines TRBV29-1 with TRBJ2-1, with 12 positions matching TRBD2. V gave up 6 bases and J gave up 6 bases; unmatched junction bases: 3. The CDR3 sequence is 13 residues long. Germline V lookup: CDR1 SQVTM, CDR2 ANQGSEA. CDR3 DNA sequence: TGCAGCGTGGGACTAGCGGGTGGCAATGAGCAGTTCTTC. This translates into CSVGLAGGNEQFF.

The chain carries TRBV27 and TRBJ1-5, with a weak D call TRBD1 (6 bases). Germline CDR1 and CDR2: MNHEY and SMNVEV (reference sequence). The V end was cut by 3 bases, the J end by 0 bases, with 9 bases between. The CDR3 contains 15 residues. CDR3 region: CASSLQGYSNQPQHF. In nucleotides, the CDR3 is TGTGCCAGCAGTTTGCAGGGGTATAGCAATCAGCCCCAGCATTTT.